This entry lists 5 T cell receptor beta chains sequenced from one sample in a study of shared clonotypes between healthy human individuals. Some clones are missing from TCRdb's copy, which holds only in-frame ones; the method was immunoSEQ multiplex PCR. The data contain about 960,000 clones, approximately 80% of them seen just once; the ten biggest clones take up approximately 1.5%. Sequenced: memory CD4+ T cells sorted from blood. Subset described: CD45RA-negative fraction. The receptors come from a man in his late teens or twenties in good health.

This clone appeared once. The CDR3 region is CASTKQGTYEQYF. CDR3 sequence (DNA): TGTGCCAGCACTAAACAGGGGACCTACGAGCAGTACTTC. The chain is built from TRBV6-5 and TRBJ2-7; the match to TRBD1 covers 7 bases. From germline, CDR1 is MNHEY and CDR2 SVGAGI. The CDR3 totals 13 residues. V was clipped by 7 bases and J by 2 bases; unmatched bases: 5.

The gene calls are TRBV7-2 and TRBJ1-5, with D unresolved. This CDR3 has 16 amino acids. The V end was cut by 5 bases, the J end by 0 bases, with 14 bases between. The V gene's germline CDR1 is SGHTA and CDR2 FQGNSA. The CDR3 nucleotides are TGTGCCAGCAGCCAAGGACTCGGCTATAGCAATCAGCCCCAGCATTTT. The encoded protein is CASSQGLGYSNQPQHF.

The chain couples TRBV2 to TRBJ2-5, with D possibly matching TRBD1 (5 bases). The germline V gene has CDR1 SNHLY and CDR2 FYNNEI. V gave up 4 bases and J gave up 2 bases, with 8 bases separating them. The CDR3 totals 13 residues. The CDR3 nucleotides read TGTGCCAGCAGTGGACAGAAGCAAGAGACCCAGTACTTC. Translation: CASSGQKQETQYF.

V gene TRBV18 combines with J gene TRBJ1-1; D not certain. The CDR3 totals 14 residues. Trimming removed 2 bases from V and 2 bases from J, with 9 bases in between. Looked up from germline, CDR1 is KGHSH and CDR2 is LQKENI. CDR3 loop: CASSPWTANTEAFF. The CDR3 DNA follows: TGTGCCAGCTCACCATGGACTGCTAACACTGAAGCTTTCTTT.

The chain is built from TRBV4-1 and TRBJ2-5; perhaps TRBD2 as D (5 bases). The germline gives CDR1 MGHRA, CDR2 YSYEKL. The CDR3 loop spans 14 amino acids. V was trimmed by 3 bases and J by 7 bases, leaving 15 bases between them. The CDR3 spells CASSQSVGGGTQYF. The CDR3 bases are TGCGCCAGCAGCCAGTCAGTAGGCGGAGGGACCCAGTACTTC.